A selection of T cell receptor beta chains follows, all from one sample in a study of post-analysis software for immune sequencing data. Via MiXCR, TCRdb re-called the PCR reads, giving one row per CDR3 protein. Among about 820,000 distinct CDR3 sequences listed, roughly 50% were seen once. The specimen sequenced was blood. These receptors all stem from a girl between 10 and 17 years old with multiple sclerosis. The CDR3 runs from the conserved cysteine through the conserved F or W. The D gene is left open where the match is weak. For some rows the clone size is stated as once, few or many, or as a class when expanded; others skip it.

j_call | d_call | v_call | clone_size | cdr3_aa | cdr3_nt
TRBJ2-7 | TRBD1 | TRBV12-3/TRBV12-4 | NA | CATAQGARNEQYF | TGTGCCACCGCTCAGGGGGCGAGAAACGAGCAGTACTTC
TRBJ2-6 | NA | TRBV5-1 | NA | CASSFSPPGANVLTF | TGCGCCAGCAGCTTTAGCCCTCCCGGGGCCAACGTCCTGACTTTC
TRBJ2-4 | TRBD1 | TRBV5-1 | NA | CASSLQGDAKNIQYF | TGCGCCAGCAGCTTGCAGGGGGATGCCAAAAACATTCAGTACTTC
TRBJ1-1 | NA | TRBV5-6 | NA | CASSLYQGGLTEAFF | TGTGCCAGCAGCTTGTACCAGGGCGGACTCACTGAAGCTTTCTTT
TRBJ2-5 | NA | TRBV20-1 | NA | CSALRAPGGETQYF | TGCAGTGCTCTTCGGGCTCCTGGGGGTGAGACCCAGTACTTC
TRBJ2-2 | NA | TRBV5-1 | NA | CASSLARVGELFF | TGCGCCAGCAGCTTGGCTAGAGTCGGGGAGCTGTTTTTT
TRBJ1-5 | NA | TRBV5-1 | few | CASSLAGQAYQPQHF | TGCGCCAGCAGCTTGGCCGGGCAGGCATATCAGCCCCAGCATTTT
TRBJ2-3 | NA | TRBV5-1 | few | CASSLAAGDTDTQYF | TGCGCCAGCAGCTTGGCGGCAGGGGACACAGATACGCAGTATTTT
TRBJ1-5 | NA | TRBV2 | NA | CASSDSNSWVQPQHF | TGTGCCAGCAGTGATTCGAACAGTTGGGTGCAGCCCCAGCATTTT
TRBJ1-4 | NA | TRBV7-9 | NA | CASSQSIQDEKLFF | TGTGCCAGCAGCCAAAGTATTCAGGATGAAAAACTGTTTTTT
TRBJ2-7 | NA | TRBV20-1 | few | CSARAIGRVEQYF | TGCAGTGCTAGAGCCATTGGCAGAGTAGAGCAGTACTTC
TRBJ1-2 | NA | TRBV29-1 | NA | CNGTSAGYGYTF | TGCAACGGGACGTCCGCAGGGTATGGCTACACCTTC
TRBJ1-2 | NA | TRBV12-3/TRBV12-4 | NA | CASSFRDTAYGYTF | TGTGCCAGCAGTTTCCGGGATACTGCCTATGGCTACACCTTC
TRBJ2-1 | TRBD1 | TRBV27 | NA | CASSSSGTGGVGQFF | TGTGCCAGCAGTTCCTCCGGGACAGGGGGGGTGGGGCAGTTCTTC
TRBJ2-1 | TRBD1 | TRBV2 | NA | CASSPGQGGWQFF | TGTGCCAGCTCGCCGGGACAGGGAGGTTGGCAGTTCTTC
TRBJ2-5 | NA | TRBV5-1 | few | CASSFLGEEETQYF | TGCGCCAGCAGCTTTTTGGGGGAAGAAGAGACCCAGTACTTC
TRBJ2-1 | NA | TRBV12-3/TRBV12-4 | few | CASWTRASVYNEQFF | TGCGCCAGCTGGACGCGGGCTAGCGTATACAATGAGCAGTTCTTC
TRBJ2-1 | NA | TRBV11-2 | few | CASSLDGSLWGSYNEQFF | TGTGCCAGCAGCTTAGACGGCAGCCTCTGGGGCTCCTACAATGAGCAGTTCTTC
TRBJ2-3 | TRBD2 | TRBV7-3 | NA | CASSLIPSGGTDTQYF | TGTGCCAGCAGCTTAATACCTAGCGGAGGCACAGATACGCAGTATTTT
TRBJ2-1 | NA | TRBV29-1 | NA | CSVDAGAAPSYNEQFF | TGCAGCGTTGATGCAGGGGCCGCTCCCTCCTACAATGAGCAGTTCTTC
TRBJ1-1 | NA | TRBV6-6 | NA | CASSFQPRNTEAFF | TGTGCCAGCAGTTTCCAGCCGCGAAACACTGAAGCTTTCTTT
TRBJ2-4 | NA | TRBV20-1 | NA | CSAIEASAGKNIQYF | TGCAGTGCAATAGAGGCTAGCGCAGGCAAAAACATTCAGTACTTC
TRBJ2-7 | NA | TRBV7-2 | NA | CASSLAPAGHEQYF | TGTGCCAGCAGCTTAGCCCCGGCAGGGCACGAGCAGTACTTC